This TCR beta chain emerged from a study of graft-versus-host responses after intestinal transplantation. Researchers processed graft tissue to release intraepithelial and lamina propria lymphocytes. Libraries were prepared by immunoSEQ multiplex PCR; TCRdb keeps only in-frame clonotypes and omits some of them. The data show roughly 4,000 clones, 70% to 90% seen once. V trimming: 7 bases; J trimming: 2 bases; junction bases outside the gene matches: 9. The CDR3 covers 15 residues. The germline V gene has CDR1 LNHDA and CDR2 SQIVND (reference sequence). The sample consisted of ileum tissue, taken roughly 680 days after intestinal transplant. The TCR originated in a human patient who received an intestinal transplant, so some T cells may come from the graft donor. The chain recombines TRBV19 with TRBJ2-3; 7 bases align to TRBD1. The CDR3 DNA is TGTGCCAGTACCCCGGGACAGACGCTCACAGATACGCAGTATTTT. This translates into CASTPGQTLTDTQYF.